Listed here are 20 T cell receptor beta chains from one sample, sequenced in a study of human T cells and chemical hapten exposure. Via MiXCR, TCRdb re-called the RACE reads, giving one row per CDR3 protein. The sample yields approximately 57,000 distinct CDR3 sequences, about 9% seen once. Time point described: patch test 1, 2 weeks after DPC sensitization. This sample's treatment: therapeutic diphenylcyclopropenone sensitization with weekly scalp DPC. The specimen was whole blood, collected in connection with sensitization to the hapten diphenylcyclopropenone (DPC). The receptors were gathered from a woman between 40 and 50 years old with alopecia areata. Some clones in this sample may be carry-over from other donors' samples.

This clonotype has at least ten counts. V and J are TRBV5-4 and TRBJ2-3, with D perhaps assigned TRBD1 or TRBD2 (6 bases each). V lost 0 bases to trimming and J lost 2 bases, with 13 bases between them. CDR3 length: 16 residues. Germline CDR1 SGHNT, CDR2 YYREEE (reference sequence). CDR3 DNA: TGTGCCAGCAGCTTGGAGGGGGGTCGGACCACAGATACGCAGTATTTT. Amino acid sequence: CASSLEGGRTTDTQYF.

This sequence joins TRBV7-9 and TRBJ1-2, with unresolved D. This CDR3 has 11 residues. V lost 2 bases and J 7 bases, leaving 5 bases between the germline ends. Germline loops: CDR1 SEHNR, CDR2 FQNEAQ (reference sequence). The CDR3 DNA reads as TGTGCCAGCAGCTTATTCCGTGGCTACACCTTC. It specifies CASSLFRGYTF.

This clonotype appeared many times. The gene calls are TRBV4-2 and TRBJ2-3; TRBD2 agrees at 7 bases. This CDR3 is built from 16 residues. V lost 3 bases and J lost 2; bases outside the gene matches: 8. Per the germline V gene, CDR1 is LGHNA and CDR2 is YNFKEQ. CDR3 DNA sequence: TGTGCCAGCAGCCACCGCAAGCGGGGCGTCACAGATACGCAGTATTTT. Its protein is CASSHRKRGVTDTQYF.

This sequence joins TRBV6-1 and TRBJ1-6; D is unclear. The CDR3 is 13 residues long. The V gene lost 6 bases and the J gene lost 4 bases, with 7 bases spanning the gap. Germline V CDR1 and CDR2: MNHNS, SASEGT. The CDR3 DNA reads as TGTGCCAGCAGGGACCTATATAATTCACCCCTCCACTTT. It encodes CASRDLYNSPLHF.

The CDR3 loop reads CASSDLTYTQYF. Written as DNA, the CDR3 is TGCGCCAGCAGTGATCTTACATATACGCAGTATTTT. The chain employs TRBV4-1 and TRBJ2-3; D unresolved. V lost 6 bases and J 7 bases, leaving 11 bases between the germline ends. CDR3 length equals 12 residues. From germline, CDR1 is MGHRA and CDR2 YSYEKL.

On this clonotype itself: A much larger clone differs by one base, so this may be a read error. This rearrangement joins TRBV29-1 to TRBJ1-2; D is unclear. CDR1 SQVTM and CDR2 ANQGSEA come from the germline V gene. The CDR3 length is 11 residues. In DNA, the CDR3 is TGCAGCGTTGTTCGTGGATATGACTACACCTTC. It codes for CSVVRGYDYTF.

This clonotype was counted only a few times. This chain links TRBV28 with TRBJ2-5; D perhaps matches TRBD2 (6 bases). Trimming stripped 8 bases from V and 2 bases from J, with 9 bases between. Germline CDR1 is MDHEN and CDR2 is SYDVKM. CDR3 size: 12 residues. DNA of the CDR3: TGTGCCAGCTGGAGGGCGCAAGAGACCCAGTACTTC. Protein product: CASWRAQETQYF.

There are a few counts of this clonotype. The gene calls are TRBV19 and TRBJ1-5; D perhaps matches TRBD1 (6 bases). Trimming pared 3 bases from V and 5 bases from J, leaving 8 bases between. Germline CDR1 reads LNHDA; CDR2 reads SQIVND (reference sequence). The CDR3 totals 13 residues. The CDR3 DNA follows: TGTGCCAGTAGTATTCCAGGGGATCAGCCCCAGCATTTT. Translating it yields CASSIPGDQPQHF. Using reference TRBV19 and TRBJ1-5 for the parts outside the CDR3, the full variable domain is DGGITQSPKYLFRKEGQNVTLSCEQNLNHDAMYWYRQDPGQGLRLIYYSQIVNDFQKGDIAEGYSVSREKKESFPLTVTSAQKNPTAFYLCASSIPGDQPQHFGDGTRLSIL.

This clonotype occurred a few times. J is TRBJ2-1 and V is TRBV20-1, with TRBD2 matching over 10 bases. CDR1 is DFQATT and CDR2 is SNEGSKA in the germline V gene (reference sequence). Trimming cost V 3 bases and J 6 bases; bases outside gene matches: 2. The CDR3 runs to 13 residues. The DNA for the CDR3 is TGCAGTGCTAGTCGACTAGCGGGCAATGAGCAGTTCTTC. It translates to CSASRLAGNEQFF.

This clonotype was recorded many times. This chain links TRBV6-6 with TRBJ1-5, with D possibly being TRBD1 (5 bases). CDR3 length equals 14 residues. Germline V CDR1 and CDR2: MNHNY, SVGAGI (reference sequence). V was pared by 5 bases and J by 8 bases, with 16 bases between. The CDR3 region has the DNA TGTGCCAGCAGTATTGGGACGGCGTGGGAGCCCCAGCATTTT. As protein: CASSIGTAWEPQHF.

This clonotype was seen a handful of times. V and J are TRBV12-3 or TRBV12-4 and TRBJ1-1; D gene ambiguous. V was shortened by 11 bases and J by 2 bases, with 18 bases between the two germline ends. CDR3 length equals 14 residues. The CDR3 bases are TGTGCCTCCTCCCGGGCAGGTTTAAACACTGAAGCTTTCTTT. It translates to CASSRAGLNTEAFF.

This clonotype was counted at least ten times. At one end, the junction sequence differs from germline, possibly due to a read error. V usage is TRBV5-1 and J usage is TRBJ2-7; 7 bases map to TRBD1. This CDR3 has 14 amino acids. In germline, CDR1 is SGHRS, CDR2 YFSETQ. The CDR3 protein is CASSLTGSSYEQYF. In DNA form, the CDR3 reads TGTGCCAGCAGCCTGACAGGGAGCTCCTACGAGCAGTACTTC.

This clonotype was seen many times. V gene TRBV5-6 combines with J gene TRBJ2-7; D call uncertain. Trimming pared 3 bases from V and 2 bases from J, leaving 12 bases between. In germline, CDR1 is SGHDT, CDR2 YYEEEE. The CDR3 totals 14 residues. CDR3: CASSWFGRTYEQYF. The CDR3 DNA follows: TGTGCCAGCAGCTGGTTTGGCCGAACCTACGAGCAGTACTTC.

The chain combines TRBV15 with TRBJ2-1; D is perhaps TRBD1 or TRBD2 (5 bases each). Germline V gene lookup returns CDR1 LNHNV and CDR2 YYDKDF (reference sequence). This CDR3 spans 13 amino acids. The V end was cut by 5 bases, the J end by 7 bases, with 12 bases between. DNA for the CDR3: TGTGCCACCAGCGGGGACCGGCCGAATGAGCAGTTCTTC. Protein: CATSGDRPNEQFF. The variable domain in full, completed from reference TRBV15 and TRBJ2-1, reads DAMVIQNPRYQVTQFGKPVTLSCSQTLNHNVMYWYQQKSSQAPKLLFHYYDKDFNNEADTPDNFQSRRPNTSFCFLDIRSPGLGDTAMYLCATSGDRPNEQFFGPGTRLTVL.

This clonotype was seen ten or more times. The rearrangement links TRBV20-1 to TRBJ2-7, with TRBD1 identical over 12 bases. V shed 2 bases and J 8 bases; nucleotides not matched to a gene: 10. Germline V CDR1 and CDR2: DFQATT, SNEGSKA (reference sequence). The CDR3 is made up of 15 amino acids. CDR3 residues: CSARPLGTGGGQQYF. The CDR3 region has the DNA TGCAGTGCTAGACCCCTCGGGACAGGGGGCGGTCAGCAGTACTTC.

Concerning this clonotype itself: A much larger clone differs from this one at a single base, so this may be a read error. The V and J genes are TRBV28 and TRBJ2-1; D unresolved. The CDR3 is made up of 14 amino acids. Germline values: CDR1 MDHEN, CDR2 SYDVKM. The DNA of the CDR3 is TGTACCAGCCGAGTCGACCGGGTTCCCAATGAGCAGTTCTTC. It is translated as CTSRVDRVPNEQFF.

This clonotype was counted at least ten times. The chain is built from TRBV6-1 and TRBJ1-6; D unclear. The CDR3 is 15 amino acids. Trimming took 6 bases from V and 0 from J, leaving 9 bases between them. CDR1 MNHNS and CDR2 SASEGT come from the germline V gene. The CDR3 DNA reads as TGTGCCAGCAGAGGAGGGAGCTCCTATAATTCACCCCTCCACTTT. Protein: CASRGGSSYNSPLHF.

This clonotype was seen many times. This rearrangement joins TRBV6-2 or TRBV6-3 to TRBJ2-1; D remains unclear. Trimming pared 5 bases from V and 6 bases from J, leaving 17 bases between. The CDR3 extends over 15 amino acids. Germline CDR1 is MNHEY and CDR2 is SVGEGT. Written as DNA, the CDR3 is TGTGCCAGCAGTCCCCCGATAGCTGGGCCCAATGAGCAGTTCTTC. Its protein product is CASSPPIAGPNEQFF.

This clonotype was recorded a few times. The chain carries TRBV12-3 or TRBV12-4 and TRBJ2-7; D could derive from TRBD1 or TRBD2 (6 bases each). The CDR3 is 13 residues long. Trimming pared 8 bases from V and 2 bases from J, leaving 13 bases between. The CDR3 DNA reads TGTGCCAGCGCCCGGGGGCTGACCTACGAGCAGTACTTC. As protein: CASARGLTYEQYF.

This clonotype was seen repeatedly, ten times or more. The J gene is TRBJ1-1, the V gene TRBV12-3 or TRBV12-4, with 7 nucleotides matching TRBD1. The CDR3 sequence is 14 residues long. V dropped 4 bases and J dropped 11; count of bases not matched to a gene: 13. The CDR3 DNA sequence: TGTGCCAGCAGTTCGAGACAGGGTTCGCAATCGGCTTTCTTT. Translated, it gives CASSSRQGSQSAFF.